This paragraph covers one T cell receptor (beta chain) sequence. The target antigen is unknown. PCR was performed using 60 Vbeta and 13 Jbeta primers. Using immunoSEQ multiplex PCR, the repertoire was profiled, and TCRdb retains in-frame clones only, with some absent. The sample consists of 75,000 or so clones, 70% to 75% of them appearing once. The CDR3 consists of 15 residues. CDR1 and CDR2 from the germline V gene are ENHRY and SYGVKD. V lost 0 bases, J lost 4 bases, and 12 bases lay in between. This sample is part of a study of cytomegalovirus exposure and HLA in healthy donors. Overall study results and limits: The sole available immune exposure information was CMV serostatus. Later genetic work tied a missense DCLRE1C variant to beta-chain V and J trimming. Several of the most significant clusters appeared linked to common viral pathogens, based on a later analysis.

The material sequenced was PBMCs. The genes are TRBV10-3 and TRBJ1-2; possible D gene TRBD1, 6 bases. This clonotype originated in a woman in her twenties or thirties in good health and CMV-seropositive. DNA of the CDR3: TGTGCCATCAGTGAGTCATCGGACAGAACCTATGGCTACACCTTC. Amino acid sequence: CAISESSDRTYGYTF.